The rows below give T cell receptor beta chains drawn from one sample of a study of T cells in localized non-small cell lung cancer. Measured with immunoSEQ multiplex PCR; TCRdb has only the in-frame clones, and not every one. The table includes some 13,000 clones, roughly 86% detected once. The sample consisted of peripheral blood, taken before any cancer treatment. These receptors originate from a male donor older than 55 with stage III lung adenocarcinoma. Each CDR3 is given with its conserved first and last residue. The order of the fields is J gene, V gene, CDR3 length, clone size, D gene, CDR3 protein, CDR3 DNA. D genes are given only for firm matches. Only some rows state a clone size, as once, few, many or a class for expanded clones.

J: TRBJ1-1; V: TRBV10-1; length: 13; size: once; D: -; CDR3: CASSESEGAEAFF; DNA: TGCGCCAGCAGTGAGTCTGAGGGGGCTGAAGCTTTCTTT
J: TRBJ1-4; V: TRBV6-5; length: 16; size: -; D: -; CDR3: CASSYSTWAVREKLFF; DNA: TGTGCCAGCAGTTACTCGACGTGGGCGGTTCGTGAAAAACTGTTTTTT
J: TRBJ2-1; V: TRBV5-8; length: 19; size: -; D: TRBD2; CDR3: CASSLAERGGKGSYNEQFF; DNA: TGTGCCAGCAGCTTGGCCGAGCGGGGGGGCAAGGGGTCCTACAATGAGCAGTTCTTC
J: TRBJ2-6; V: TRBV18; length: 17; size: -; D: -; CDR3: CASSPLGSSGGANVLTF; DNA: TGTGCCAGCTCACCTCTAGGCAGCTCTGGAGGGGCCAACGTCCTGACTTTC
J: TRBJ1-1; V: TRBV6-1; length: 15; size: once; D: TRBD1; CDR3: CASRGQGTLNTEAFF; DNA: TGTGCCAGCAGGGGACAGGGGACGTTGAACACTGAAGCTTTCTTT
J: TRBJ1-2; V: TRBV7-2; length: 16; size: few; D: TRBD1; CDR3: CASSLGGGRGEYGYTF; DNA: TGTGCCAGCAGCTTAGGAGGGGGCAGGGGAGAGTATGGCTACACCTTC
J: TRBJ2-7; V: TRBV10-3; length: 17; size: -; D: TRBD2; CDR3: CAISNGLAGGFSYEQYF; DNA: TGTGCCATCAGTAACGGACTAGCGGGGGGTTTCTCCTACGAGCAGTACTTC
J: TRBJ2-5; V: TRBV4-1; length: 14; size: -; D: TRBD1; CDR3: CASSLETGLETQYF; DNA: TGCGCCAGCAGCCTGGAGACAGGGTTGGAGACCCAGTACTTC
J: TRBJ2-5; V: TRBV10-3; length: 14; size: few; D: TRBD1; CDR3: CAISTGTGKETQYF; DNA: TGTGCCATCAGTACTGGGACAGGGAAAGAGACCCAGTACTTC
J: TRBJ1-2; V: TRBV27; length: 14; size: -; D: -; CDR3: CASSFRLGWYGYTF; DNA: TGTGCCAGCAGTTTCCGACTGGGATGGTATGGCTACACCTTC
J: TRBJ2-3; V: TRBV27; length: 15; size: -; D: -; CDR3: CASTRGPSSTDTQYF; DNA: TGTGCCTCCACCCGGGGGCCCAGCTCCACAGATACGCAGTATTTT
J: TRBJ2-7; V: TRBV14; length: 11; size: -; D: -; CDR3: CASSHAYEQYF; DNA: TGTGCCAGCAGCCACGCCTACGAGCAGTACTTC
J: TRBJ2-7; V: TRBV10-3; length: 15; size: -; D: TRBD2; CDR3: CAISESLAGGYEQYF; DNA: TGTGCCATCAGTGAGTCCCTAGCGGGAGGGTACGAGCAGTACTTC
J: TRBJ2-3; V: TRBV5-8; length: 13; size: -; D: -; CDR3: CASSLAGTDTQYF; DNA: TGTGCCAGCAGCTTGGCCGGCACAGATACGCAGTATTTT
J: TRBJ1-5; V: TRBV5-6; length: 13; size: large; D: -; CDR3: CASSLGGYQPQHF; DNA: TGTGCCAGCAGCCTTGGAGGGTATCAGCCCCAGCATTTT
J: TRBJ1-4; V: TRBV14; length: 13; size: -; D: -; CDR3: CASSQGAVRELFF; DNA: TGTGCCAGCAGCCAAGGGGCGGTCCGGGAACTGTTTTTT
J: TRBJ2-3; V: TRBV9; length: 12; size: -; D: -; CDR3: CASSARTDTQYF; DNA: TGTGCCAGCAGCGCCCGCACAGATACGCAGTATTTT
J: TRBJ1-5; V: TRBV4-1; length: 16; size: -; D: -; CDR3: CASSQAGGNINQPQHF; DNA: TGCGCCAGCAGCCAAGCGGGGGGGAATATCAATCAGCCCCAGCATTTT
J: TRBJ1-2; V: TRBV27; length: 14; size: -; D: -; CDR3: CASSLSTVGYGYTF; DNA: TGTGCCAGCAGCCTCTCCACGGTCGGCTATGGCTACACCTTC
J: TRBJ2-7; V: TRBV11-2; length: 13; size: -; D: -; CDR3: CASAPGRGYEQYF; DNA: TGTGCCAGCGCTCCAGGGCGGGGCTACGAGCAGTACTTC
J: TRBJ2-3; V: TRBV19; length: 16; size: -; D: TRBD2; CDR3: CASSIFSGISTDTQYF; DNA: TGTGCCAGTAGTATATTTAGCGGGATTAGCACAGATACGCAGTATTTT
J: TRBJ1-1; V: TRBV4-3; length: 11; size: -; D: -; CDR3: CASSHEYRAFF; DNA: TGCGCCAGCAGTCACGAATACCGGGCTTTCTTT
J: TRBJ1-6; V: TRBV6-1; length: 14; size: -; D: -; CDR3: CASSVPEYNSPLHF; DNA: TGTGCCAGCAGTGTCCCAGAATATAATTCACCCCTCCACTTT
J: TRBJ1-2; V: TRBV15; length: 15; size: -; D: TRBD1; CDR3: CATRPDSVTGDGYTF; DNA: TGTGCCACCAGGCCCGATAGTGTGACAGGGGATGGCTACACCTTC
J: TRBJ1-2; V: TRBV4-1; length: 13; size: -; D: TRBD1; CDR3: CASSPRDREGYTF; DNA: TGCGCCAGCAGTCCCCGGGACAGGGAAGGCTACACCTTC
J: TRBJ1-6; V: TRBV5-5; length: 15; size: large; D: -; CDR3: CASSHQGERDSPLHF; DNA: TGTGCCAGCAGCCACCAGGGTGAAAGGGATTCACCCCTCCACTTT
J: TRBJ1-5; V: TRBV19; length: 17; size: -; D: TRBD1; CDR3: CASSIGSDREGDQPQHF; DNA: TGTGCCAGTAGTATAGGATCGGACAGGGAAGGAGACCAGCCCCAGCATTTT
J: TRBJ2-7; V: TRBV5-4; length: 14; size: -; D: -; CDR3: CASSALGSSYEQYF; DNA: TGTGCCAGCTCAGCTTTAGGCAGCTCCTACGAGCAGTACTTC
J: TRBJ2-3; V: TRBV21-1; length: 18; size: -; D: -; CDR3: CASGDPRVAGVDTDTQYF; DNA: TGTGCCAGCGGGGATCCTCGGGTAGCGGGAGTAGATACAGATACGCAGTATTTT
J: TRBJ1-4; V: TRBV9; length: 15; size: -; D: -; CDR3: CASSVNTATNEKLFF; DNA: TGTGCCAGCAGCGTAAACACCGCAACTAATGAAAAACTGTTTTTT
J: TRBJ2-2; V: TRBV4-1; length: 16; size: -; D: -; CDR3: CASSQAGTGRAGELFF; DNA: TGCGCCAGCAGCCAAGCGGGGACCGGAAGGGCCGGGGAGCTGTTTTTT
J: TRBJ2-3; V: TRBV30; length: 14; size: -; D: -; CDR3: CAWRLSIVTDTQYF; DNA: TGTGCCTGGAGACTCAGTATTGTCACAGATACGCAGTATTTT
J: TRBJ2-5; V: TRBV30; length: 13; size: -; D: -; CDR3: CAWSVGRRETQYF; DNA: TGTGCCTGGAGTGTAGGGCGTAGGGAGACCCAGTACTTC
J: TRBJ2-5; V: TRBV5-4; length: 15; size: -; D: TRBD1; CDR3: CASSFSGGNRETQYF; DNA: TGTGCCAGCAGCTTTTCAGGGGGCAACAGGGAGACCCAGTACTTC
J: TRBJ1-2; V: TRBV15; length: 14; size: -; D: TRBD1; CDR3: CATSRDWDRYGYTF; DNA: TGTGCCACCAGCAGAGATTGGGACAGATATGGCTACACCTTC
J: TRBJ2-3; V: TRBV11-2; length: 14; size: -; D: -; CDR3: CASSLERGRGTQYF; DNA: TGTGCCAGCAGCTTAGAGCGGGGGCGGGGTACGCAGTATTTT
J: TRBJ2-5; V: TRBV6-6; length: 15; size: few; D: TRBD2; CDR3: CASSKTSGRSETQYF; DNA: TGTGCCAGCAGCAAGACTAGCGGGAGATCGGAGACCCAGTACTTC
J: TRBJ2-3; V: TRBV5-1; length: 16; size: once; D: -; CDR3: CASSLSGSQGADTQYF; DNA: TGCGCCAGCAGCTTGTCGGGCAGCCAAGGGGCTGATACGCAGTATTTT
J: TRBJ2-1; V: TRBV6-1; length: 14; size: -; D: TRBD2; CDR3: CATGGGSSYNEQFF; DNA: TGTGCCACCGGGGGGGGAAGCTCCTACAATGAGCAGTTCTTC
J: TRBJ2-1; V: TRBV11-2; length: 18; size: -; D: -; CDR3: CASSLDSRRLQGWDEQFF; DNA: TGTGCCAGCAGCTTAGACTCTCGGAGGTTACAGGGTTGGGATGAGCAGTTCTTC
J: TRBJ2-5; V: TRBV27; length: 15; size: -; D: -; CDR3: CASSPGLGFIETQYF; DNA: TGTGCCAGCAGCCCGGGCCTCGGGTTCATTGAGACCCAGTACTTC
J: TRBJ1-2; V: TRBV25-1; length: 11; size: once; D: -; CDR3: CASSQGYGYTF; DNA: TGTGCCAGCAGCCAGGGGTATGGCTACACCTTC
J: TRBJ2-7; V: TRBV10-2; length: 13; size: few; D: TRBD1; CDR3: CASSTGTGLEQYF; DNA: TGCGCCAGCAGTACCGGGACAGGACTCGAGCAGTACTTC
J: TRBJ1-4; V: TRBV2; length: 15; size: -; D: -; CDR3: CASGTPTGPNEKLFF; DNA: TGTGCCAGCGGGACTCCGACAGGCCCTAATGAAAAACTGTTTTTT
J: TRBJ2-2; V: TRBV10-3; length: 13; size: -; D: -; CDR3: CATQGLDTGELFF; DNA: TGTGCCACCCAGGGACTTGACACCGGGGAGCTGTTTTTT
J: TRBJ1-6; V: TRBV30; length: 14; size: once; D: -; CDR3: CAWSRESYNSPLHF; DNA: TGTGCCTGGAGTAGGGAATCCTATAATTCACCCCTCCACTTT
J: TRBJ2-5; V: TRBV10-2; length: 13; size: -; D: -; CDR3: CASSPGARETQYF; DNA: TGCGCCAGCAGCCCGGGGGCGCGGGAGACCCAGTACTTC
J: TRBJ2-7; V: TRBV28; length: 15; size: -; D: -; CDR3: CASARVSYLSYEQYF; DNA: TGTGCCAGCGCTCGGGTGAGTTACCTCTCCTACGAGCAGTACTTC
J: TRBJ1-1; V: TRBV5-4; length: 13; size: -; D: -; CDR3: CASSFRGVTEAFF; DNA: TGTGCCAGCAGCTTCAGGGGCGTCACTGAAGCTTTCTTT
J: TRBJ1-5; V: TRBV7-5; length: 17; size: -; D: -; CDR3: CARSPADRVNSNQPQHF; DNA: TGTGCCAGAAGCCCGGCGGACAGGGTGAATAGCAATCAGCCCCAGCATTTT
J: TRBJ1-2; V: TRBV4-1; length: 17; size: -; D: TRBD1; CDR3: CASSRSPPDRGLNGYTF; DNA: TGCGCCAGCAGCCGATCCCCTCCCGACAGGGGGCTTAATGGCTACACCTTC